The entry that follows covers one TCR beta chain sequence. The V end lost 3 bases, the J end lost 4 bases, and 10 bases lay between the germline ends. Germline CDR1 reads MNHEY; CDR2 reads SMNVEV (reference sequence). The CDR3 loop spans 15 amino acids. Each CDR3 protein is one row after TCRdb ran MiXCR on the 5' RACE reads. The sample has over 95,000 distinct CDR3 sequences; roughly a sixth are singletons. The sample belongs to a study of T cells of healthy individuals. The chain carries TRBV27 and TRBJ2-6, with D possibly matching TRBD2 (6 bases). The sequence was obtained from a human donor in good health. The CDR3 region is CASSFRGYGANVLTF. The CDR3 bases are TGTGCCAGCAGTTTTCGGGGGTACGGGGCCAACGTCCTGACTTTC.